A selection of T cell receptor beta chains follows, all from one sample in a study of blood T cells in healthy people across ages. Each CDR3 protein gets one entry after TCRdb re-called the 5' RACE reads with MiXCR. The profile shows around 690,000 distinct CDR3 sequences, 58% of them singletons. The sample comprised blood. These receptors originate from a man between 60 and 75 years old in good health. Both conserved end residues are part of each CDR3. Fields, in order: clone size, J gene, CDR3 length, V gene, D gene, CDR3 protein, CDR3 DNA. A D gene is named only where the DNA matches it firmly. The size of a clone is reported for some rows only, either as once, few or many, or as a class for expanded clones.

clone size: -
J gene: TRBJ2-7
CDR3 length: 15
V gene: TRBV9
D gene: -
CDR3 protein: CASSVEGGRGYEQYF
CDR3 DNA: TGTGCCAGCAGCGTAGAGGGGGGACGAGGCTACGAGCAGTACTTC

clone size: -
J gene: TRBJ2-4
CDR3 length: 12
V gene: TRBV10-3
D gene: -
CDR3 protein: CAISDWGNIQYF
CDR3 DNA: TGTGCCATCAGTGATTGGGGAAACATTCAGTACTTC

clone size: -
J gene: TRBJ2-1
CDR3 length: 16
V gene: TRBV6-6
D gene: -
CDR3 protein: CASSHTGRVGYNEQFF
CDR3 DNA: TGTGCCAGCAGTCACACGGGACGGGTTGGGTACAATGAGCAGTTCTTC

clone size: once
J gene: TRBJ1-1
CDR3 length: 15
V gene: TRBV7-2
D gene: -
CDR3 protein: CASSPRGGRGAEAFF
CDR3 DNA: TGTGCCAGCAGCCCCCGAGGCGGGCGAGGGGCTGAAGCTTTCTTT

clone size: -
J gene: TRBJ2-3
CDR3 length: 16
V gene: TRBV7-6
D gene: -
CDR3 protein: CASSPTGGPLTDTQYF
CDR3 DNA: TGTGCCAGCAGCCCCACCGGAGGGCCCCTCACAGATACGCAGTATTTT

clone size: many
J gene: TRBJ2-7
CDR3 length: 11
V gene: TRBV12-3/TRBV12-4
D gene: -
CDR3 protein: CASSFLYEQYF
CDR3 DNA: TGTGCCAGCAGTTTCCTCTACGAGCAGTACTTC

clone size: few
J gene: TRBJ2-7
CDR3 length: 12
V gene: TRBV18
D gene: -
CDR3 protein: CASSPAGWEQYF
CDR3 DNA: TGTGCCAGCTCACCAGCGGGGTGGGAGCAGTACTTC

clone size: -
J gene: TRBJ2-1
CDR3 length: 18
V gene: TRBV4-1
D gene: TRBD1
CDR3 protein: CASSQAFYGTAVYNGQFF
CDR3 DNA: TGCGCCAGCAGCCAAGCATTTTACGGGACAGCGGTCTACAATGGGCAGTTCTTC

clone size: -
J gene: TRBJ2-5
CDR3 length: 12
V gene: TRBV12-3/TRBV12-4
D gene: -
CDR3 protein: CASSLRLGPQYF
CDR3 DNA: TGTGCCAGCAGTTTGCGTTTGGGGCCCCAGTACTTC

clone size: few
J gene: TRBJ1-2
CDR3 length: 13
V gene: TRBV7-2
D gene: -
CDR3 protein: CASSLVGLYGYTF
CDR3 DNA: TGTGCCAGCAGCTTAGTTGGCCTCTATGGCTACACCTTC

clone size: once
J gene: TRBJ2-1
CDR3 length: 20
V gene: TRBV6-2/TRBV6-3
D gene: -
CDR3 protein: CASSYSSGSLRLSSYNEQFF
CDR3 DNA: TGTGCCAGCAGTTACTCGTCAGGGTCCCTTCGTTTGAGCTCCTACAATGAGCAGTTCTTC

clone size: -
J gene: TRBJ2-5
CDR3 length: 12
V gene: TRBV28
D gene: -
CDR3 protein: CASSLRYGTQYF
CDR3 DNA: TGTGCCAGCAGTTTACGCTACGGGACCCAGTACTTC

clone size: -
J gene: TRBJ1-2
CDR3 length: 15
V gene: TRBV25-1
D gene: -
CDR3 protein: CASSEAGQLHYGYTF
CDR3 DNA: TGTGCCAGCAGTGAAGCAGGACAGTTGCACTATGGCTACACCTTC

clone size: few
J gene: TRBJ2-1
CDR3 length: 14
V gene: TRBV5-1
D gene: TRBD2
CDR3 protein: CASSERGDNNEQFF
CDR3 DNA: TGCGCCAGCAGTGAACGGGGGGATAACAATGAGCAGTTCTTC

clone size: -
J gene: TRBJ2-3
CDR3 length: 16
V gene: TRBV4-1
D gene: TRBD2
CDR3 protein: CASSRTSGGSADTQYF
CDR3 DNA: TGCGCCAGCAGCCGTACTAGCGGAGGTAGCGCAGATACGCAGTATTTT

clone size: -
J gene: TRBJ1-4
CDR3 length: 13
V gene: TRBV20-1
D gene: -
CDR3 protein: CSADRAPNEKLFF
CDR3 DNA: TGCAGTGCTGACCGGGCCCCTAATGAAAAACTGTTTTTT

clone size: -
J gene: TRBJ2-7
CDR3 length: 16
V gene: TRBV5-1
D gene: -
CDR3 protein: CASSLNGQSVDYEQYF
CDR3 DNA: TGCGCCAGCAGCTTAAATGGACAATCGGTAGACTACGAGCAGTACTTC

clone size: once
J gene: TRBJ2-3
CDR3 length: 15
V gene: TRBV6-5
D gene: -
CDR3 protein: CASSYSGRSTDTQYF
CDR3 DNA: TGTGCCAGCAGTTACTCCGGGCGGAGCACAGATACGCAGTATTTT

clone size: -
J gene: TRBJ2-7
CDR3 length: 16
V gene: TRBV20-1
D gene: TRBD2
CDR3 protein: CSARDGAGAGAYEQYF
CDR3 DNA: TGCAGTGCTAGAGACGGAGCGGGGGCCGGGGCCTACGAGCAGTACTTC

clone size: -
J gene: TRBJ2-2
CDR3 length: 13
V gene: TRBV10-3
D gene: -
CDR3 protein: CATREFGTGELFF
CDR3 DNA: TGTGCCACCAGGGAATTCGGCACCGGGGAGCTGTTTTTT

clone size: -
J gene: TRBJ1-2
CDR3 length: 17
V gene: TRBV29-1
D gene: TRBD1
CDR3 protein: CSVELVSPGQLNYGYTF
CDR3 DNA: TGCAGCGTTGAACTGGTCTCTCCGGGACAGCTTAACTATGGCTACACCTTC

clone size: -
J gene: TRBJ2-5
CDR3 length: 13
V gene: TRBV12-3/TRBV12-4
D gene: -
CDR3 protein: CASGALAQETQYF
CDR3 DNA: TGTGCCTCAGGGGCATTAGCGCAAGAGACCCAGTACTTC

clone size: -
J gene: TRBJ2-7
CDR3 length: 14
V gene: TRBV6-5
D gene: TRBD2
CDR3 protein: CASSYSVAGYEQYF
CDR3 DNA: TGTGCCAGCAGTTACAGCGTAGCGGGGTACGAGCAGTACTTC

clone size: -
J gene: TRBJ2-3
CDR3 length: 13
V gene: TRBV20-1
D gene: -
CDR3 protein: CSAPWGSTDTQYF
CDR3 DNA: TGCAGTGCCCCTTGGGGCAGCACAGATACGCAGTATTTT

clone size: -
J gene: TRBJ2-2
CDR3 length: 15
V gene: TRBV2
D gene: -
CDR3 protein: CASSQSGGALGELFF
CDR3 DNA: TGTGCCAGCAGCCAATCAGGGGGGGCCTTGGGGGAGCTGTTTTTT